These 29 T cell receptor beta chains were all obtained from the same sample, sequenced in a study of blood T cell repertoires in COVID-19. The assay was immunoSEQ multiplex PCR, and TCRdb's table has in-frame clones only and misses some. This table has roughly 130,000 clones, approximately 80% appearing once. Specimen: peripheral blood. The receptors here all came from a woman between 50 and 59 years old with acute or convalescent COVID-19.

The rearrangement links TRBV5-4 to TRBJ1-1; the match to TRBD1 covers 7 bases. CDR1 is SGHNT, CDR2 YYREEE, per germline (reference sequence). V dropped 0 bases and J dropped 4; count of bases not matched to a gene: 9. This CDR3 is built from 16 residues. This CDR3 is CASSLGGGPGGTEAFF. The CDR3 nucleotides read TGTGCCAGCAGCTTGGGAGGAGGGCCAGGGGGCACTGAAGCTTTCTTT.

The V and J genes are TRBV2 and TRBJ2-1; 12 bases are shared with TRBD2. Germline loops: CDR1 SNHLY, CDR2 FYNNEI. With 6 bases clipped from V and 3 bases from J, the junction kept 6 bases outside the gene matches. The CDR3 is made up of 16 amino acids. CDR3 amino acids: CASRSLLAGGYNEQFF. The CDR3 DNA is TGTGCCAGCAGGAGCCTACTAGCGGGGGGCTACAATGAGCAGTTCTTC.

The CDR3 region is CASSQEAGNNYGYTF. CDR3 DNA sequence: TGTGCCAGCAGCCAAGAAGCAGGGAATAACTATGGCTACACCTTC. The genes are TRBV14 and TRBJ1-2; perhaps TRBD1 as D (5 bases). Germline CDR1 SGHDN, CDR2 FVKESK. With 0 bases removed from V and 1 base from J, the gap between germline ends came to 9 bases. The CDR3 has 15 residues.

This sequence joins TRBV5-1 and TRBJ2-3; D is perhaps TRBD2 (6 bases). Germline CDR1 SGHRS, CDR2 YFSETQ. Between the trimmed V and J ends, which lost 0 bases and 0 bases, there was a span of 14 bases. This CDR3 comprises 17 residues. The CDR3 DNA reads as TGCGCCAGCAGCTTGGCCCCGGGAGCCACTAGCACAGATACGCAGTATTTT. It translates to CASSLAPGATSTDTQYF.

This clone was detected a few times. The chain joins TRBV11-2 to TRBJ2-3; possibly TRBD1 for D (6 bases). The germline CDR1 and CDR2 sequences are SGHAT and FQNNGV. V was trimmed by 6 bases and J by 0 bases, leaving 19 bases between them. The length of the CDR3 is 17 residues. CDR3 bases: TGTGCCAGCAGATTCACCGAAGGGGGTCTTAGCACAGATACGCAGTATTTT. Encoded protein: CASRFTEGGLSTDTQYF.

This clone occurred a few times. The chain recombines TRBV18 with TRBJ2-5, with 11 bases that match TRBD1. Germline V gene sequence: CDR1 KGHSH, CDR2 LQKENI. V lost 6 bases and J lost 2; bases outside the gene matches: 2. This CDR3 is 14 amino acids long. CDR3 sequence (DNA): TGTGCCAGCTCGGGGGACAGGGGGCAAGAGACCCAGTACTTC. Protein: CASSGDRGQETQYF. Using reference TRBV18 and TRBJ2-5 for the parts outside the CDR3, the full variable domain is NAGVMQNPRHLVRRRGQEARLRCSPMKGHSHVYWYRQLPEEGLKFMVYLQKENIIDESGMPKERFSAEFPKEGPSILRIQQVVRGDSAAYFCASSGDRGQETQYFGPGTRLLVL.

V and J are TRBV19 and TRBJ2-3; TRBD2 agrees at 12 bases. Germline lookup yields CDR1 LNHDA and CDR2 SQIVND (reference sequence). With V trimmed by 4 bases and J by 1 base, 3 bases remained unmatched. The CDR3 is 16 amino acids. The CDR3 spells CASSSTSGGRTDTQYF. The CDR3, as DNA: TGTGCCAGTAGTAGTACTAGCGGGGGGCGCACAGATACGCAGTATTTT.

The chain recombines TRBV4-2 with TRBJ2-1, with 11 bases lining up with TRBD2. The CDR3 runs 16 residues. The V gene end was trimmed by 0 bases and the J gene end by 6 bases; junction bases not matched to a gene: 4. Germline V CDR1 and CDR2: LGHNA, YNFKEQ. For the CDR3, the DNA is TGTGCCAGCAGCCAAGATGGCCTAGCGGGGGGCAATGAGCAGTTCTTC. Its translation: CASSQDGLAGGNEQFF.

The J gene is TRBJ2-3, the V gene TRBV15; 9 positions match TRBD1. Per the germline V gene, CDR1 is LNHNV and CDR2 is YYDKDF (reference sequence). CDR3 size: 15 residues. CDR3 loop: CVSRAGTGRRDTQYF. The CDR3 DNA reads as TGTGTCTCGAGAGCGGGGACAGGGCGTCGAGATACGCAGTATTTT.

The chain couples TRBV19 to TRBJ1-3; D gene ambiguous. From germline, CDR1 is LNHDA and CDR2 SQIVND (reference sequence). This CDR3 comprises 13 residues. With 3 bases removed from V and 0 bases from J, the gap between germline ends came to 3 bases. The CDR3 region has the DNA TGTGCCAGTAGTATGAGCTCTGGAAACACCATATATTTT. Amino acids: CASSMSSGNTIYF. Combining the CDR3 with reference TRBV19 and TRBJ1-3 gives the whole variable domain DGGITQSPKYLFRKEGQNVTLSCEQNLNHDAMYWYRQDPGQGLRLIYYSQIVNDFQKGDIAEGYSVSREKKESFPLTVTSAQKNPTAFYLCASSMSSGNTIYFGEGSWLTVV.

The chain couples TRBV6-6 to TRBJ1-2, with a tentative D call TRBD1 (5 bases). This CDR3 region has 14 residues. Germline V CDR1 and CDR2: MNHNY, SVGAGI (reference sequence). The V end was cut by 2 bases, the J end by 6 bases, with 13 bases between. CDR3 residues: CASSYIRVSHGYTF. The CDR3 DNA is TGTGCCAGCAGTTACATCAGGGTGTCTCATGGCTACACCTTC.

The chain recombines TRBV5-1 with TRBJ1-2; possible D gene TRBD1, 5 bases. The germline V gene encodes CDR1 SGHRS and CDR2 YFSETQ. This CDR3 has 15 amino acids. V was shortened by 1 base and J by 4 bases, with 14 bases between the two germline ends. DNA for the CDR3: TGCGCCAGCAGCTTGTCGGGGGACTTGGGCTATGGCTACACCTTC. The encoded protein is CASSLSGDLGYGYTF.

CDR3 coding DNA: TGTGCCAGCAGCCAAGATCTGTCTAGCGGGGAACTCAATGAGCAGTTCTTC. Its translation is CASSQDLSSGELNEQFF. The chain has TRBV4-2 and TRBJ2-1; 9 bases fit TRBD2. The trim removed 0 bases at V and 6 bases at J, leaving 9 bases unmatched. Germline V gene data show CDR1 as LGHNA and CDR2 as YNFKEQ. The CDR3 sequence is 17 residues long.

This chain links TRBV7-8 with TRBJ1-2; 7 bases agree with TRBD1. The length of the CDR3 is 13 residues. CDR1 is SGHVS and CDR2 is FQNEAQ in the germline V gene. The V gene end was trimmed by 4 bases and the J gene end by 2 bases; junction bases not matched to a gene: 1. CDR3 nucleotide sequence: TGTGCCAGCAGCTCAGGGGGGAACTATGGCTACACCTTC. Protein: CASSSGGNYGYTF.

The chain is built from TRBV13 and TRBJ1-2; 7 bases are shared with TRBD1. Looked up from germline, CDR1 is PRHDT and CDR2 is FYEKMQ (reference sequence). This CDR3 has 15 amino acids. V shed 7 bases, J shed 5 bases, and the junction held 13 bases outside the gene matches. The CDR3 spells CASIRFRDRPYGYTF. The CDR3 DNA reads TGTGCCAGCATTCGGTTCCGGGACAGACCGTATGGCTACACCTTC.

The chain recombines TRBV18 with TRBJ2-3, with D unresolved. CDR1 and CDR2 from the germline V gene are KGHSH and LQKENI. The V end was cut by 1 base, the J end by 1 base, with 9 bases between. The CDR3 runs 15 residues. CDR3 sequence (DNA): TGTGCCAGCTCACCACGAAGTCAGGGCACAGATACGCAGTATTTT. Translating it yields CASSPRSQGTDTQYF. Variable domain in full (rest from reference TRBV18 and TRBJ2-3): NAGVMQNPRHLVRRRGQEARLRCSPMKGHSHVYWYRQLPEEGLKFMVYLQKENIIDESGMPKERFSAEFPKEGPSILRIQQVVRGDSAAYFCASSPRSQGTDTQYFGPGTRLTVL.

This chain joins TRBV12-3 or TRBV12-4 and TRBJ2-7, with D perhaps TRBD1 (5 bases). V shed 6 bases and J shed 2 bases, with 8 bases lying between them. This CDR3 region has 12 residues. In DNA form, the CDR3 reads TGTGCCAGCAGGAGACAGCCCTACGAGCAGTACTTC. Encoded protein: CASRRQPYEQYF.

The gene calls are TRBV2 and TRBJ1-6; 9 bases are a match to TRBD1. Germline CDR1 and CDR2: SNHLY and FYNNEI. The ends lost 5 bases at V and 6 bases at J; junction bases unmatched: 11. CDR3 length: 17 residues. CDR3 sequence (DNA): TGTGCCAGCAGTCCGAGAGGTTCGGGACAGGGTAATTCACCCCTCCACTTT. Translation gives CASSPRGSGQGNSPLHF. Full variable domain (rest looked up from reference TRBV2 and TRBJ1-6): EPEVTQTPSHQVTQMGQEVILRCVPISNHLYFYWYRQILGQKVEFLVSFYNNEISEKSEIFDDQFSVERPDGSNFTLKIRSTKLEDSAMYFCASSPRGSGQGNSPLHFGNGTRLTVT.

The chain joins TRBV5-4 to TRBJ2-7; the match to TRBD1 covers 7 bases. The CDR3 loop spans 16 amino acids. J was trimmed by 5 bases and V by 3 bases; bases with no gene match: 14. The germline gives CDR1 SGHNT, CDR2 YYREEE (reference sequence). The CDR3 protein is CASSSGPRQGGDEQYF. The CDR3 nucleotides are TGTGCCAGCAGCTCCGGACCTAGACAGGGCGGTGACGAGCAGTACTTC.

The rearrangement uses TRBV30 and TRBJ2-7, with TRBD1 matching over 9 bases. The V and J ends lost 2 bases and 3 bases, in that order; junction bases with no gene match: 11. The CDR3 spans 16 residues. The germline CDR1 and CDR2 sequences are GTSNPN and SVGIG (reference sequence). The CDR3 region is CAWSMARTGVIYEQYF. The CDR3 DNA reads TGTGCCTGGAGTATGGCACGGACAGGGGTTATCTACGAGCAGTACTTC.

V is TRBV7-2 and J is TRBJ2-7; TRBD2 aligns across 9 bases. The CDR3 runs 15 residues. Trimming removed 4 bases from V and 1 base from J; junction bases left unmatched: 5. The germline CDR1 and CDR2 sequences are SGHTA and FQGNSA. This CDR3 reads CASSSSSGVSYEQYF. In nucleotides, the CDR3 is TGTGCCAGCAGCTCTTCTAGCGGGGTATCCTACGAGCAGTACTTC.

The chain recombines TRBV7-2 with TRBJ2-7; 8 nucleotides align to TRBD1. The CDR3 totals 18 residues. V shed 4 bases and J 0 bases; nucleotides not matched to a gene: 14. CDR1 and CDR2 from the germline V gene are SGHTA and FQGNSA. CDR3 sequence (DNA): TGTGCCAGCAGCTCCGCTAGGACAGGGATAGCCCTCTCCTACGAGCAGTACTTC. This codes for CASSSARTGIALSYEQYF.

This clone was found once. The chain is built from TRBV12-3 or TRBV12-4 and TRBJ1-2, with D possibly TRBD1 on 6 matching bases. There are 13 residues in the CDR3. V was clipped by 4 bases and J by 7 bases, with 13 bases between them. The CDR3 reads CASSSYRAGGYTF. The CDR3 DNA sequence: TGTGCCAGCAGTTCCTACAGGGCCGGTGGCTACACCTTC.

The chain employs TRBV2 and TRBJ1-5; 7 bases are shared with TRBD1. Germline trimming cut 2 bases from V and 11 bases from J; bases unmatched to any gene: 12. The germline CDR1 and CDR2 sequences are SNHLY and FYNNEI. The CDR3 runs 15 residues. The CDR3 DNA reads as TGTGCCAGCAGTGAATCCGGGACAGCGGTAGGGACCCAGCATTTT. Amino acids: CASSESGTAVGTQHF. The variable domain in full, with the rest retrieved from reference TRBV2 and TRBJ1-5, is EPEVTQTPSHQVTQMGQEVILRCVPISNHLYFYWYRQILGQKVEFLVSFYNNEISEKSEIFDDQFSVERPDGSNFTLKIRSTKLEDSAMYFCASSESGTAVGTQHFGDGTRLSIL.

The chain couples TRBV19 to TRBJ1-1; D ambiguous. The V and J ends lost 1 base and 1 base respectively, with 10 bases between them. Germline assignment: CDR1 LNHDA and CDR2 SQIVND (reference sequence). The CDR3 has 15 amino acids. The CDR3 sequence: CASSIGRQENTEAFF. DNA for the CDR3: TGTGCCAGTAGTATAGGACGTCAGGAGAACACTGAAGCTTTCTTT.

CDR3 bases: TGTGCCTGGAGTCCTAACAGGGGACGGGAAAAACTGTTTTTT. Amino acid sequence: CAWSPNRGREKLFF. This chain links TRBV30 with TRBJ1-4, with TRBD1 identical over 7 bases. The germline CDR1 and CDR2 sequences are GTSNPN and SVGIG (reference sequence). The CDR3 contains 14 residues. The J segment lost 8 bases and the V segment lost 2 bases, leaving 8 bases of the junction unmatched.

The chain uses TRBV5-1 and TRBJ2-7, with TRBD1 as a possible D gene (6 bases). Germline V gives CDR1 SGHRS, CDR2 YFSETQ. Trimming stripped 5 bases from V and 3 bases from J, with 15 bases between. The CDR3 sequence is 14 residues long. CDR3 coding DNA: TGCGCCAGCAGGCCAGGGGCCAATTTCTACGAGCAGTACTTC. Translating gives CASRPGANFYEQYF.

The V and J genes are TRBV6-1 and TRBJ1-2; TRBD1 is a possible D gene (5 bases). CDR1 and CDR2 from the germline V gene are MNHNS and SASEGT. Trimming cost V 3 bases and J 4 bases, with 24 bases left between them. This CDR3 comprises 18 residues. CDR3 in DNA: TGTGCCAGCAGTGAGTATTCTCAATCCAGGGCTGAATCCTATGGCTACACCTTC. It yields the protein CASSEYSQSRAESYGYTF.

V usage is TRBV9 and J usage is TRBJ1-6; the D gene is possibly TRBD1 (5 bases). V lost 0 bases to trimming and J lost 1 base, with 8 bases between them. CDR3 length: 16 residues. Germline CDR1 is SGDLS and CDR2 is YYNGEE. The CDR3 is CASSVGGRSYNSPLHF. The CDR3 DNA sequence: TGTGCCAGCAGCGTAGGGGGCCGTTCCTATAATTCACCCCTCCACTTT.